The rows below give T cell receptor beta chains drawn from one sample of a study of breast tumors, draining lymph nodes, adjacent tissues. MiXCR was run by TCRdb on the multiplex PCR reads, yielding one entry per CDR3 protein. The table has over 15,000 distinct CDR3 sequences, 52% seen once; the top ten hold roughly 17%. The sequencing input was tumor-adjacent breast tissue. These receptors were collected from a female donor with breast cancer. Some clones in this sample may be carry-over from other donors' samples. Both conserved end residues are part of each CDR3. The order of the fields is J gene, V gene, CDR3 protein.

>TRBJ2-4|TRBV6-2/TRBV6-3
CASTDADGKNIQYF
>TRBJ1-1|TRBV19
CASSKDSPTEAFF
>TRBJ2-7|TRBV9
CASSGGTSRLQYF
>TRBJ2-3|TRBV2
CAIGDSSTDTQYF
>TRBJ2-1|TRBV14
CASSLKTTYLPNEQFF
>TRBJ2-7|TRBV30
CAWSVGDYEQYF
>TRBJ2-2|TRBV28
CATNSGRDTGELFF
>TRBJ1-2|TRBV12-3/TRBV12-4
CASSPGQGISYTF
>TRBJ1-1|TRBV6-5
CASRRGGTEAFF
>TRBJ2-7|TRBV5-1
CASSLFVGEAQYF
>TRBJ2-3|TRBV20-1
CSAPGDPNTDTQYF
>TRBJ2-1|TRBV6-5
CASSRGGSHNEQFF
>TRBJ1-2|TRBV4-3
CASSHPGGASHGYTF
>TRBJ2-7|TRBV29-1
CSAFSGSRAYEQYF
>TRBJ2-5|TRBV7-9
CASSPNTPGLEQETQYF
>TRBJ2-3|TRBV19
CASSSSGLAGADTQYYF
>TRBJ2-7|TRBV6-5
CASSRTTSSGEQYF
>TRBJ2-1|TRBV20-1
CSAKTSRHNEQFF
>TRBJ2-1|TRBV12-3/TRBV12-4
CASSLYRTGGRAFF
>TRBJ1-4|TRBV15
CATSLLTEKLFF
>TRBJ2-2|TRBV7-3
CASSPQGAQTGELFF
>TRBJ2-7|TRBV7-9
CASSPLGGAYEQYF
>TRBJ1-5|TRBV11-3
CASSPGQGIGSNQPPHF
>TRBJ1-5|TRBV10-3
CAISESGGSDQPQHF
>TRBJ2-1|TRBV10-3
CAISNGQGIFNEQFF
>TRBJ2-3|TRBV24-1
CATSESGSPGSTDTQYF
>TRBJ2-1|TRBV9
CASSGGTSGIDEQFF
>TRBJ1-4|TRBV6-1
CASSQAVRSEKLFF
>TRBJ2-7|TRBV4-3
CASSQDLPPAGGEYEQYF
>TRBJ1-4|TRBV19
CASSRRYSEKLFF